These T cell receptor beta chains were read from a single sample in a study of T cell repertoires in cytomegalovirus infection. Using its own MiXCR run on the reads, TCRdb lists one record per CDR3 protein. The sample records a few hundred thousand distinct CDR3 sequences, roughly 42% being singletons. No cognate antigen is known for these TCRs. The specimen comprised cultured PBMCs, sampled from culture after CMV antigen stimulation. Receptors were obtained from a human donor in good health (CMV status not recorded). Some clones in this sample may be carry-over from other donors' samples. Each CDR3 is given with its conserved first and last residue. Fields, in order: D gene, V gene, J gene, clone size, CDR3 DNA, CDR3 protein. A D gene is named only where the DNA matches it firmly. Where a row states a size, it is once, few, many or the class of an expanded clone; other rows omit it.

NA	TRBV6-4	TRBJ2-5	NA	TGTGCCAGCAGTCAGGACCAGGGGGAGACCCAGTACTTC	CASSQDQGETQYF
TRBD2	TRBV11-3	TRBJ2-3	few	TGTGCCAGCAGCTTAACTAGCGGATTCACAGATACGCAGTATTTT	CASSLTSGFTDTQYF
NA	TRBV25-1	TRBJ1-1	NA	TGTGCCAGCATCATCGAGGGGGGATGCACTGAAGCTTTCTTT	CASIIEGGCTEAFF
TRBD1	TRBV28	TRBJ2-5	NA	TGTGCCAGCAGCCACCGGACAGGGCGCCGCGACGGGACCCAGTACTTC	CASSHRTGRRDGTQYF
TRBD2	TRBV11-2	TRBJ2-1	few	TGTGCCAGCAGCCCCCGACTAGCGGGGGACTACAATGAGCAGTTCTTC	CASSPRLAGDYNEQFF
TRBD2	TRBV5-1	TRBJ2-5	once	TGCGCCAGCAGCTATGGGACTAGCGTCGAGGGGGAGACCCAGTACTTC	CASSYGTSVEGETQYF
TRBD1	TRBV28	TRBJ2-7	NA	TGTGCCCTGCAACACAGGGGCGGCAGCGAGCAGTACTTC	CALQHRGGSEQYF
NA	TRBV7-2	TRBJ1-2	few	TGTGCCAGCAGCTTCGGCAGGGTTAATGGCTACACCTTC	CASSFGRVNGYTF
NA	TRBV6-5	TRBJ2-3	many	TGTGCCAGCAGTAAAAGGGGAGTTTCAAGCGGGGATACGCAGTATTTT	CASSKRGVSSGDTQYF
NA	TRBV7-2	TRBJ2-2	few	TGTGCCAGCAGCCTCCGGGCTACCGGGGAGCTGTTTTTT	CASSLRATGELFF
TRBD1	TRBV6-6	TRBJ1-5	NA	TGTGCCAGCAGTTACTCCCACCGGGGACCAGGGGAGGGGGCCGATCAGCCCCAGCATTTT	CASSYSHRGPGEGADQPQHF
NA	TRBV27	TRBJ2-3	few	TGTGCCAGCAGTTTCATAGGGTCCAGGGGAGATACGCAGTATTTT	CASSFIGSRGDTQYF
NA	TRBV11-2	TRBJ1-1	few	TGTGCCAGCAGCTTAGTGTATAACAGGGCGAATACTGAAGCTTTCTTT	CASSLVYNRANTEAFF
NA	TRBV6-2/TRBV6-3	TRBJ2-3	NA	TGTGCCAGCAGTCACCCCCCTACGCAGTATTTT	CASSHPPTQYF
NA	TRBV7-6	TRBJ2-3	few	TGTGCCAGCAGCTTACCTTACGGCGGCGGGGACGAGGATACGCAGTATTTT	CASSLPYGGGDEDTQYF
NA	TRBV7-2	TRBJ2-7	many	TGTGCCAGCAGCCGAACAGCCCAATACGAGCAGTACTTC	CASSRTAQYEQYF
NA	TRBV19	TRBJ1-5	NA	TGTGCCAGTAAAGGATTGGGGGAGCTTTCAGTGGCCCAGCATTTT	CASKGLGELSVAQHF
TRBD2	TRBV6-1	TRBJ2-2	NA	TGTGCCAGCAGTGAACTGGTCAAGCGGGAGGGCCCTCCCGGGGAGCTGTTTTTT	CASSELVKREGPPGELFF
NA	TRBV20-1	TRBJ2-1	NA	TGCAGTGCTAGGACCCAGGGCCCGGGTGAGCAGTTCTTC	CSARTQGPGEQFF
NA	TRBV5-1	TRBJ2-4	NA	TGCGCCAGCGGGGTTTCGAACCCCGTGGGCATTCAGTACTTC	CASGVSNPVGIQYF
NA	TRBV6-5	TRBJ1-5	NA	TGTGCCAGCAGTCCCGACTTCCCCAGGGGTGGGGAGCCCCAGCATTTT	CASSPDFPRGGEPQHF
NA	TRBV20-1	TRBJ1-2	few	TGCAGTGCTAGTTTAGGCTCTAACTATGGCTACACCTTC	CSASLGSNYGYTF
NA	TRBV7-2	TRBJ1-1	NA	TGTGCCAGCAGCTTAGACCCTAGAACTGAAGCTTTCTTT	CASSLDPRTEAFF
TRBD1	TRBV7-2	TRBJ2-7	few	TGTGCCAGCAGCTTCGGACAGGGGGACTACGAGCAGTACTTC	CASSFGQGDYEQYF
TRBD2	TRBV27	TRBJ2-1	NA	TGTGCCAGCAGGACAGCGGGGGGGCTTCTCAATGAGCAGTTCTTC	CASRTAGGLLNEQFF